This T cell receptor (beta chain) comes out of a study of blood T cells in healthy people across ages. Remarks on this clonotype: Its antigen is currently unknown.

The second PCR ran roughly 7 to 12 cycles with a sample-barcoded 5' primer and J-beta primers. MiXCR, applied by TCRdb to the 5' RACE reads, yields one record per CDR3 protein. The sample has about a million distinct CDR3 sequences; 48% are singletons. Study-level findings and limits: The unsorted PBMCs prevented any conclusive comparison of naive versus antigen-experienced cells. When set beside aged donors, long-lived donors presented more naive CD4+ cells and higher diversity. Naive T cell percentage strongly correlated with TCR beta diversity. Because donor CMV status was unknown, expanded clonotype changes were possibly confounded.

Trimming took off 7 bases at V and 6 bases at J, with 18 bases between the two ends. CDR3 length: 14 residues. CDR1 and CDR2 (germline): SQVTM, ANQGSEA. Sequenced material: blood. This clonotype was sampled from a man aged 25 to 40 in good health. The V call is TRBV29-1, the J call TRBJ1-4; D might be TRBD1 (5 bases). The CDR3: CSAVSDTPDEKLFF. CDR3 bases: TGCAGCGCTGTATCGGACACGCCAGATGAAAAACTGTTTTTT.